This T cell receptor (beta chain) was identified in a study of beta chain features in type 1 diabetes. Overall study results and limits: VDJ junctions from type 1 diabetes patients carried fewer insertions and larger deletions. Whether HLA type influences TCRB rearrangement remained unresolved here. Moderate but significant shortening of TCRB CDR3s was recorded in all four CD4+ subsets from Type 1 diabetes patients.

In total, each donor contributed a single heparinised blood draw that averaged about 110 mL. This clone was detected a few times. Its antigen remains unknown. Of the isolated RNA, all was reverse transcribed, and so the sequenced material was expressed TCRB transcripts. The repertoire was sequenced with immunoSEQ multiplex PCR; TCRdb's copy has only in-frame clones and lacks some. The top ten clones hold roughly 1.9% of a sample with roughly 140,000 clones, approximately 12% of them seen once. CDR3 length: 12 amino acids. Between the trimmed V and J ends, which lost 5 bases and 3 bases, there was a span of 9 bases. Germline V gene lookup returns CDR1 SGHRS and CDR2 YFSETQ.

V and J are TRBV5-1 and TRBJ2-7; D assignment may be TRBD1 or TRBD2 (5 bases each). What was sequenced was central memory CD4+ T cells from blood. The receptor's source is a man between 18 and 29 years old in good health. The CDR3 DNA sequence: TGCGCCAGCAGACGGGACGACTACGAGCAGTACTTC. Translation gives CASRRDDYEQYF.